The 13 T cell receptor beta chains below were found in one sample sequenced in a study of CD8 T cells in Susac syndrome. Random hexamers served to reverse transcribe roughly 0.45 to 1 ug RNA. TCRdb processed the immunoSEQ multiplex PCR reads anew with MiXCR; each CDR3 protein has one entry. The profile covers about 90,000 distinct CDR3 sequences, with 90% to 95% appearing a single time and roughly 0.3% taken by the ten largest. The material sequenced was CD8+ T cells from PBMCs. These receptors all come from a human donor in good health.

This clonotype appeared a single time. The V and J genes are TRBV4-1 and TRBJ2-4; TRBD2 agrees at 8 bases. The J segment lost 0 bases and the V segment lost 1 base, leaving 5 bases of the junction unmatched. The CDR3 covers 17 residues. Looked up from germline, CDR1 is MGHRA and CDR2 is YSYEKL. CDR3 bases: TGCGCCAGCAGCCAAGTCGGGGGGGCAATAGCCAAAAACATTCAGTACTTC. Protein sequence: CASSQVGGAIAKNIQYF.

The V call is TRBV9, the J call TRBJ1-2; 9 bases are shared with TRBD1. This CDR3 region has 13 residues. With 4 bases clipped from V and 8 bases from J, the junction kept 6 bases outside the gene matches. Germline V CDR1 and CDR2: SGDLS, YYNGEE. The CDR3 nucleotides read TGTGCCAGCAGCCTGGACAGGGGAAGCGGCTACACCTTC. Protein product: CASSLDRGSGYTF.

The V call is TRBV7-9, the J call TRBJ2-7; tentatively, D is TRBD1 (6 bases). CDR3 length: 14 amino acids. CDR1 and CDR2 from the germline V gene are SEHNR and FQNEAQ (reference sequence). With 5 bases removed from V and 4 bases from J, the gap between germline ends came to 15 bases. Here the CDR3 reads CASSPQGLTYEQYF. The CDR3 region has the DNA TGTGCCAGCAGCCCACAGGGCCTTACTTACGAGCAGTACTTC.

This clonotype was counted once. One end of the junction is discordant with germline, which a read error may explain. The chain carries TRBV2 and TRBJ2-1, with D maybe TRBD1 (7 bases). This CDR3 has 15 amino acids. CDR1 is SNHLY, CDR2 FYNNEI, per germline. DNA for the CDR3: TGTGCCGGCAGGAGGGGGACAGTCTCCTACAATGAGCAGTTCTTC. This codes for CAGRRGTVSYNEQFF.

The chain combines TRBV29-1 with TRBJ1-1, with a weak D call TRBD1 (5 bases). Deletions cut 5 bases from V and 1 base from J, with 17 bases between. The CDR3 is 15 residues long. Per the germline V gene, CDR1 is SQVTM and CDR2 is ANQGSEA. CDR3 nucleotide sequence: TGCAGCGTTCTCAGTCGGGGCAGCTCGAACACTGAAGCTTTCTTT. Amino acid sequence: CSVLSRGSSNTEAFF.

The rearrangement joins TRBV29-1 to TRBJ2-1; 16 nucleotides match TRBD2. The V gene end was trimmed by 4 bases and the J gene end by 4 bases; junction bases not matched to a gene: 7. The germline CDR1 and CDR2 sequences are SQVTM and ANQGSEA. This CDR3 has 17 amino acids. The CDR3 sequence: CSVVGTSGGAYYNEQFF. The CDR3 nucleotides are TGCAGCGTTGTAGGGACTAGCGGGGGGGCGTATTACAATGAGCAGTTCTTC.

This clonotype was counted a single time. The chain combines TRBV6-5 with TRBJ1-2; 7 bases are a match to TRBD1. J gave up 3 bases and V 5 bases, and 3 bases lay outside the gene matches. The CDR3 has 13 amino acids. Germline CDR1 and CDR2: MNHEY and SVGAGI. The CDR3 DNA reads TGTGCCAGCAGTACAGGGGTTCACTATGGCTACACCTTC. Amino acids: CASSTGVHYGYTF.

The V and J genes are TRBV5-6 and TRBJ2-7; D gene unclear. CDR1 is SGHDT, CDR2 YYEEEE, per germline. V was shortened by 2 bases and J by 7 bases, with 10 bases between the two germline ends. The CDR3 is 12 residues long. CDR3 sequence (DNA): TGTGCCAGCAGCTTTAGGCCCCAGGAGCAGTACTTC. Translated: CASSFRPQEQYF. Using reference TRBV5-6 and TRBJ2-7 for the parts outside the CDR3, the full variable domain is DAGVTQSPTHLIKTRGQQVTLRCSPKSGHDTVSWYQQALGQGPQFIFQYYEEEERQRGNFPDRFSGHQFPNYSSELNVNALLLGDSALYLCASSFRPQEQYFGPGTRLTVT.

The table lists this clonotype with a count of one. This chain uses TRBV7-9 with TRBJ1-2, with D unclear. Germline V gives CDR1 SEHNR, CDR2 FQNEAQ (reference sequence). The CDR3 is made up of 14 amino acids. V was clipped by 5 bases and J by 4 bases, with 14 bases between them. The CDR3 sequence is CASSMTSPIYGYTF. Here the CDR3 DNA reads TGTGCCAGCAGCATGACCAGCCCTATCTATGGCTACACCTTC.

The V gene is TRBV11-2, the J gene TRBJ2-7; 7 positions match TRBD2. CDR1 and CDR2 (germline): SGHAT, FQNNGV. The CDR3 contains 12 residues. The J segment lost 6 bases and the V segment lost 6 bases, leaving 5 bases of the junction unmatched. The CDR3 spells CASSRGGGEQYF. DNA for the CDR3: TGTGCCAGCAGTCGGGGCGGGGGCGAGCAGTACTTC. The full variable domain, rest sourced from reference TRBV11-2 and TRBJ2-7, is EAGVAQSPRYKIIEKRQSVAFWCNPISGHATLYWYQQILGQGPKLLIQFQNNGVVDDSQLPKDRFSAERLKGVDSTLKIQPAKLEDSAVYLCASSRGGGEQYFGPGTRLTVT.

The rearrangement links TRBV30 to TRBJ1-6; 10 bases fit TRBD1. This CDR3 contains 15 residues. V lost 8 bases to trimming and J lost 2 bases; unmatched junction nucleotides: 6. Germline V gene sequence: CDR1 GTSNPN, CDR2 SVGIG (reference sequence). The CDR3 spells CALGQGDPYNSPLHF. For the CDR3, the DNA is TGTGCCCTCGGACAGGGGGACCCCTATAATTCACCCCTCCACTTT.

The rearrangement links TRBV20-1 to TRBJ2-3; 15 bases are a match to TRBD2. With V trimmed by 6 bases and J by 2 bases, 6 bases remained unmatched. The germline gives CDR1 DFQATT, CDR2 SNEGSKA (reference sequence). This CDR3 has 16 residues. The DNA for the CDR3 is TGCAGTGCCCGAGGGACTAGCGGGGGGCCCACAGATACGCAGTATTTT. Its protein product is CSARGTSGGPTDTQYF.

The chain has TRBV7-8 and TRBJ2-5; 10 nucleotides line up with TRBD2. The germline V gene encodes CDR1 SGHVS and CDR2 FQNEAQ. The CDR3 has 16 amino acids. Trimming cost V 0 bases and J 0 bases; bases outside gene matches: 1. CDR3 DNA: TGTGCCAGCAGCTTAGCGCTAGCGGGGGACCAAGAGACCCAGTACTTC. Amino acids: CASSLALAGDQETQYF.